This T cell receptor beta chain was captured in a study of T-cell memory formation after mild COVID-19 (dated by TCRdb to the early 2020s). For context, the study as a whole: TCR sequence clusters from the two donors were found to be largely donor specific. T-cell clones expanding and contracting after mild COVID-19 in two donors were tracked by longitudinal TCRalpha and TCRbeta repertoire sequencing. Two young, previously healthy adult volunteers, one female and one male, were included in the cohort.

What the study reported, not specific to this receptor: Contracting CD4+ clones were located mainly in the CM and EM memory subsets, whereas CD8+ clones were found to be enriched in EMRA. Some responding clones were detected in pre-infection memory, which suggested that pre-existing cross-reactive memory T cells had joined the SARS-CoV-2 response. From day 15 to 85, contracting clones showed balanced CD4/CD8 phenotypes, whereas a second wave of clones that expanded from day 15 to 37 leaned towards CD4+. SARS-CoV-2 specificity was not confirmed for the second-wave clones peaking on day 37. Only a couple of mild cases were covered by the study, and larger cohorts that include severe cases with pre-infection samples were considered necessary.

The germline V gene yields SGHRS for CDR1 and YFSETQ for CDR2. The junction carries 18 bases between V and J, which are trimmed by 2 bases and 9 bases respectively. The CDR3 runs 15 amino acids, cysteine and phenylalanine included. Only CDR3 DNA is held: 45 bases, read in frame from base 1. A remark on this clonotype: It has no known antigen specificity. No base qualities exist here, and no much larger clone lies one base off it.

The listed sequencing device is Illumina NovaSeq 6000. Using 5'RACE with constant-segment primers, TCRalpha and TCRbeta cDNA libraries were constructed, with sample barcodes and unique molecular identifiers added in the process. RNA was extracted from every sample with Trizol reagent. The libraries were amplified in two PCR steps, and the second step added a second sample barcode and Illumina TruSeq adapters. The libraries were sequenced on an Illumina NovaSeq using 2 x 150 bp paired-end reads. Processing in the source paper ran as follows. Demultiplexing of reads and collapsing into UMI-guided consensus sequences were performed with migec v1.2.7. Using mixcr v2.1.11, UMI consensuses were aligned to TRA and TRB V and J templates and then assembled into clonotypes. A clonotype was counted as expanded or contracted only when both edgeR and NoisET called the clonotype significant, with the noise models trained on biological replicates. edgeR calls used a false discovery rate-adjusted p below 0.01 and a log2 fold-change threshold of 1. PCA with hierarchical clustering of max-normalized trajectories of the 1000 most abundant clonotypes was used as exploratory dynamics analysis. The CD4 or CD8 phenotype of responding clones was assigned using the separately sequenced CD4+ and CD8+ repertoires. TCRdb itself trimmed the public reads at Q25 with fastp, ran MiXCR and retained productive beta chains. Entries that share a CDR3 protein sequence are merged under the most common genes and DNA. TCRdb assigned the V and J calls; the authors' analysis was not used. The sample table lists fewer than 650,000 distinct CDR3 sequences, approximately 15% of them with a count of one. Of the sample, roughly 8% is held by the ten largest clones.

Ficoll-Paque density gradient centrifugation was used to isolate PBMCs. This receptor was taken from an adult woman who had mild COVID-19 (a few samples of this study predate the infection). The sample titles of this study are shuffled in the database, so cell type and time point are left out; the donor was told from shared clones. The chain was built from TRBV5-1 and TRBJ2-1; matching of 6 bases hints at TRBD1 as the D gene. Sequencing used PBMCs or a T cell subset sorted from them (not recorded which). The sequenced DNA: TGCGCCAGCAGCTTAACCTACAGGGATGTCGCTGAGCAGTTCTTC. The translation is CASSLTYRDVAEQFF.